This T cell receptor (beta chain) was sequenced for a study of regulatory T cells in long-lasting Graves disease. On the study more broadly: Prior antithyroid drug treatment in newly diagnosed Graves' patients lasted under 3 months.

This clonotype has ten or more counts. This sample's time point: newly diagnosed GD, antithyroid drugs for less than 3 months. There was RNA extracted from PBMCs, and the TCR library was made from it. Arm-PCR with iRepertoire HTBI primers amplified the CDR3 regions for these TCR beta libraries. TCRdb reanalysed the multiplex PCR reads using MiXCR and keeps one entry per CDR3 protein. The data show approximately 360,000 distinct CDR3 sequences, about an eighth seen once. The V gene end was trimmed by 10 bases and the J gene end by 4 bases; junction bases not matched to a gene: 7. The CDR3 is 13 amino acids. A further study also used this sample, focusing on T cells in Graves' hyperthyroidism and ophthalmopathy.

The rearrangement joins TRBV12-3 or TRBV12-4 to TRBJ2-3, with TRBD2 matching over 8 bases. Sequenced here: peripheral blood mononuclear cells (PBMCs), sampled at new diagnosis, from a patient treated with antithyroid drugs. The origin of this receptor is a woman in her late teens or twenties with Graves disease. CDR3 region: CATMGLGADTQYF. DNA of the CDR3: TGTGCCACCATGGGACTAGGGGCAGATACGCAGTATTTT.